Listed here are 5 T cell receptor beta chains from one sample, sequenced in a study of blood T cell repertoires in COVID-19. Profiling relied on immunoSEQ multiplex PCR, and the TCRdb table lists in-frame clones only, not all of them. Among 220,000 or so clones listed, 90% were seen once. The source material was PBMCs or T cells enriched from blood (not recorded which). The receptors were gathered from a man aged 25 to 40 who had been exposed to COVID-19.

CDR3 coding DNA: TGCGCCAGCAGCTACTCAAGCGGACGGACTAGCCTTAACGAGCAGTACTTC. Amino acid sequence: CASSYSSGRTSLNEQYF. V and J are TRBV5-1 and TRBJ2-7, with 8 bases identical to TRBD2. This CDR3 comprises 17 residues. Germline CDR1 and CDR2: SGHRS and YFSETQ. V gave up 3 bases and J gave up 5 bases; unmatched junction bases: 16.

The chain joins TRBV12-3 or TRBV12-4 to TRBJ1-6, with D uncertain. V lost 2 bases, J lost 9 bases, and 5 bases lay in between. This CDR3 has 12 residues. The CDR3 coding sequence is TGTGCCAGCAGTTTACGTAGTTCACCCCTCCACTTT. Its translation is CASSLRSSPLHF.

The CDR3 is CASSEGGWDTQYF. CDR3 sequence (DNA): TGTGCCAGCAGTGAGGGGGGGTGGGATACGCAGTATTTT. The rearrangement joins TRBV2 to TRBJ2-3; 7 nucleotides align to TRBD2. With 3 bases clipped from V and 6 bases from J, the junction kept 3 bases outside the gene matches. Germline lookup yields CDR1 SNHLY and CDR2 FYNNEI. The CDR3 covers 13 residues.

Comments on this clone: Sequence at one end of the junction differs from germline and may be a read error. The CDR3 sequence: CASSFRTTGFEF. The CDR3 DNA reads as TGTGCCAGCAGCTTTAGGACCACAGGATTCGAATTT. This chain connects TRBV7-2 to TRBJ1-3, with TRBD1 as a possible D gene (5 bases). The CDR3 totals 12 residues. Germline CDR1 reads SGHTA; CDR2 reads FQGNSA.

This rearrangement joins TRBV2 to TRBJ1-5, with D unresolved. Germline-derived CDR1 and CDR2 are SNHLY and FYNNEI. The V gene lost 6 bases and the J gene lost 2 bases, with 20 bases spanning the gap. The CDR3 has 17 residues. The CDR3 DNA sequence: TGTGCCAGCAGCGGCTCGGGAGGGTTAATAGGCAATCAGCCCCAGCATTTT. Amino acids: CASSGSGGLIGNQPQHF.